This is a list of T cell receptor beta chains from one sample in a study of Graves' ophthalmopathy and Graves' hyperthyroidism. TCRdb itself ran the multiplex PCR reads through MiXCR, one entry per CDR3 protein. The sample comprises some 1.1 million distinct CDR3 sequences, roughly 35% of which are singletons, and approximately 10% rests with the top ten. Sequenced: peripheral blood or thyroid tissue (not recorded which). All receptors derive from an adult man with Graves' hyperthyroidism. Both conserved end residues are trimmed from each CDR3.

v_call	j_call	cdr3_length	cdr3_aa
TRBV7-2	TRBJ1-4	11	ASSDTENEKLF
TRBV5-1	TRBJ2-5	13	ASRQRTGVNQPQY
TRBV7-2	TRBJ2-7	13	ASSLLAAGTYEQY
TRBV9	TRBJ1-2	9	AETGDYGYT
TRBV7-6	TRBJ2-5	14	ASSSPRDRDEKTQY
TRBV10-3	TRBJ1-4	13	AISDRTGGSEKLF
TRBV2	TRBJ2-5	9	ASSERETQY
TRBV7-8	TRBJ2-7	15	ASSLKLAGGSSYEQY
TRBV4-1	TRBJ1-4	12	ASSQETFGEKLF
TRBV20-1	TRBJ2-7	11	STQGLDSYEQY
TRBV6-1	TRBJ2-5	12	ASSVWQGEETQY
TRBV25-1	TRBJ1-1	16	ASSDLLIPPQGIGEAF
TRBV24-1	TRBJ1-5	12	ATEDSYSNQPQH
TRBV10-3	TRBJ1-1	12	AISEARGNTEAF
TRBV25-1	TRBJ2-7	12	ASNDRLTRDEQY
TRBV20-1	TRBJ1-1	12	SASWPGDDSEAF
TRBV29-1	TRBJ2-6	13	SVVKVTSGANVLT
TRBV20-1	TRBJ1-3	12	SAIRKDRGNTIY
TRBV6-6	TRBJ2-5	11	ASSYSREETQY
TRBV2	TRBJ2-7	10	ASRGATYEQY
TRBV5-1	TRBJ1-4	13	ASSFTGGADEKLF
TRBV29-1	TRBJ1-2	11	SVEGSGEYGYT
TRBV20-1	TRBJ2-6	13	SARKTGTGANVLT
TRBV12-3/TRBV12-4	TRBJ2-5	12	ASSATGIPGTQY
TRBV18	TRBJ2-5	11	ASSPQQQETQY
TRBV10-3	TRBJ1-5	12	AISDKQGLQPQH
TRBV6-5	TRBJ1-3	14	ASSYSQGSSGNTIY
TRBV20-1	TRBJ1-5	15	SARSLGADYSNQPQH
TRBV29-1	TRBJ2-6	12	SVSRSSGANVLT